The T cell receptor beta chain under discussion was sequenced for a study of graft-versus-host responses after intestinal transplantation. Study observations and caveats: Present in recipient marrow, GvH clones included some that appeared first in ileum or blood. Association was observed between peak circulating GvH clone levels and early post-transplant HvG declines.

This clone was found a few times. In the same sample, other DNA sequences code for this CDR3. Approximately 200,000 CFSE-labeled responder cells were plated with approximately 200,000 irradiated, violet-dye-labeled stimulator cells. Sorted after the reaction were proliferating CFSE-low CD3+CD4+ and CD3+CD8+ responders. From germline, CDR1 is MDHEN and CDR2 SYDVKM. CDR3 length: 13 residues. Trimming shortened V by 3 bases and J by 4 bases, and 9 bases separated the two germline ends. Data came from immunoSEQ multiplex PCR; TCRdb stores just in-frame clones and leaves some out. The repertoire includes approximately 9,000 clones, roughly 27% of them detected once, and around 3% sits in the top ten.

The sequence derives from a human patient who received an intestinal transplant. The rearrangement links TRBV28 to TRBJ1-1; D not certain. Sequenced here: alloreactive CD4+ T cells from a mixed lymphocyte reaction culture, sampled before intestinal transplant. Indicated subset: CFSE-low proliferating T cells sorted from roughly six-day pre-transplant mixed lymphocyte reaction (GvH or HvG direction). The CDR3 nucleotides read TGTGCCAGCAGTTTTGTTGAGAGCACTGAAGCTTTCTTT. It yields the protein CASSFVESTEAFF.